This TCR beta chain was profiled in a study of graft-versus-host responses after intestinal transplantation. About the research overall: Anti-thymocyte globulin induction preceded roughly 3 years of tacrolimus and steroid maintenance in all recipients. General study points: The authors found GvH clones in recipient marrow, some appearing first in ileum or blood. Early post-transplant falls in HvG clones accompanied the peak levels of circulating GvH clones. Some patients had graft-donor T cell macrochimerism, and their allografts showed high graft-versus-host to host-versus-graft clonal ratios.

Regarding this clone: As yet, its antigen is unknown.

Only in-frame clones appear in the TCRdb table, and some are missing; sequencing was by immunoSEQ multiplex PCR. The sample consists of some 96,000 clones, 80% to 95% of them appearing once. The CDR3 spans 16 residues. The germline CDR1 and CDR2 sequences are SNHLY and FYNNEI. Between the trimmed V and J ends, which lost 4 bases and 0 bases, there was a span of 13 bases. The clonotype was recovered from a human patient who received an intestinal transplant, so some T cells may come from the graft donor. The sample was PBMCs, taken about 450 days after intestinal transplant. The chain employs TRBV2 and TRBJ1-3, with D tentatively TRBD1 (6 bases). CDR3 residues: CASSADRTLSGNTIYF. The CDR3 region has the DNA TGTGCCAGCAGTGCCGACAGGACCCTCTCTGGAAACACCATATATTTT.